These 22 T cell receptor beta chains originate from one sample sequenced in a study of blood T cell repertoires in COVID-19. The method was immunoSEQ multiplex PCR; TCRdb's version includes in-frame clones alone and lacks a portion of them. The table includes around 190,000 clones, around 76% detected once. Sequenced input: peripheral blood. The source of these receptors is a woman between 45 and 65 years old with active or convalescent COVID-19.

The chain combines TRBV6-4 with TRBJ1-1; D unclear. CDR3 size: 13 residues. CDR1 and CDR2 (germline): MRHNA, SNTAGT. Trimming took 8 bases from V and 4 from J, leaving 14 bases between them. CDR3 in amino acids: CASRRTAGTEAFF. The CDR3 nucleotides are TGTGCCAGCCGACGCACAGCGGGCACTGAAGCTTTCTTT.

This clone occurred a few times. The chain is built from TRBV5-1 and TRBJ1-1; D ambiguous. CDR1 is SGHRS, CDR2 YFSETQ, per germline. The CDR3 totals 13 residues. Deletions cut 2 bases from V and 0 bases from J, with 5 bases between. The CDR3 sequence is CASSLIVNTEAFF. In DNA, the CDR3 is TGCGCCAGCAGCTTAATCGTGAACACTGAAGCTTTCTTT. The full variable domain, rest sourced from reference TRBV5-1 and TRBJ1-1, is KAGVTQTPRYLIKTRGQQVTLSCSPISGHRSVSWYQQTPGQGLQFLFEYFSETQRNKGNFPGRFSGRQFSNSRSEMNVSTLELGDSALYLCASSLIVNTEAFFGQGTRLTVV.

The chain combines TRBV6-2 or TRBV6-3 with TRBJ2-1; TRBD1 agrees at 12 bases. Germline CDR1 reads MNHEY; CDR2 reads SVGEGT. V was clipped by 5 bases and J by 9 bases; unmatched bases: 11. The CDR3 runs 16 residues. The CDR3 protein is CASSRTGQGAGGEQFF. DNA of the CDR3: TGTGCCAGCAGTCGGACGGGACAGGGGGCTGGGGGTGAGCAGTTCTTC.

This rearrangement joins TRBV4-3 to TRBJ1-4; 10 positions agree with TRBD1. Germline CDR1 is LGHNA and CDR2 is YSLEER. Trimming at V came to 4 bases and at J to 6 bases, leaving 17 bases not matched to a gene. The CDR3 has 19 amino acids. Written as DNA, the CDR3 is TGCGCCAGCAGCCGGGAGGGACAGGGGTTAGTCGGGTATGATGAAAAACTGTTTTTT. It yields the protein CASSREGQGLVGYDEKLFF.

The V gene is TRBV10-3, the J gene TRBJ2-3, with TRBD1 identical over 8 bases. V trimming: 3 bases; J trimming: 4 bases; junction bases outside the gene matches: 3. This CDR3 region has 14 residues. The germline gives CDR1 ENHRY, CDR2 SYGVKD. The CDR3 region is CAISDPDRADTQYF. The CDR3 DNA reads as TGTGCCATCAGTGACCCGGACAGGGCAGATACGCAGTATTTT.

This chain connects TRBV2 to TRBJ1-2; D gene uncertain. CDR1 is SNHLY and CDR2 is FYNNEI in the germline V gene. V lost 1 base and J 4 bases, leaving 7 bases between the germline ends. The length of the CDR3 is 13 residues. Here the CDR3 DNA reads TGTGCCAGCAGTGAAGGGCCGGGCTATGGCTACACCTTC. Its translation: CASSEGPGYGYTF.

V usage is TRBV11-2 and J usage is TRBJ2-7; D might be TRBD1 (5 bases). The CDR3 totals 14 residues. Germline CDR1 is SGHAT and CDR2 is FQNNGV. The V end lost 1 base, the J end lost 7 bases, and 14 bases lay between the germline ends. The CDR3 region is CASSLGQGLYEQYF. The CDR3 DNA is TGTGCCAGCAGCTTAGGGCAGGGCCTATATGAGCAGTACTTC.

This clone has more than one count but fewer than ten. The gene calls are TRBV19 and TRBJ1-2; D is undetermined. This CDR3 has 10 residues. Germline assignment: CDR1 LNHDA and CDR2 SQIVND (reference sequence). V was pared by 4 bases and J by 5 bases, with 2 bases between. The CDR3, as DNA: TGTGCCAGTAGTACTTATGGCTACACCTTC. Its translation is CASSTYGYTF.

The CDR3 sequence: CASGLRGGLNTGELFF. CDR3 DNA sequence: TGTGCCAGCGGCTTAAGGGGGGGTTTGAACACCGGGGAGCTGTTTTTT. V and J are TRBV3-1 (or the pseudogene TRBV3-2) and TRBJ2-2, with a tentative D call TRBD2 (7 bases). Germline values: CDR1 LGHDT, CDR2 YNNKEL (reference sequence). The CDR3 runs 16 residues. The V and J ends lost 8 bases and 1 base respectively, with 17 bases between them.

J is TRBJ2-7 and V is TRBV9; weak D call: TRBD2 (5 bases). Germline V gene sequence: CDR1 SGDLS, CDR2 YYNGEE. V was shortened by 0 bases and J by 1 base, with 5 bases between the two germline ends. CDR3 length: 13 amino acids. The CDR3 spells CASSVAGSYEQYF. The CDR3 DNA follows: TGTGCCAGCAGCGTAGCGGGGTCCTACGAGCAGTACTTC. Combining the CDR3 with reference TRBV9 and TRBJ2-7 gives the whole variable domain DSGVTQTPKHLITATGQRVTLRCSPRSGDLSVYWYQQSLDQGLQFLIQYYNGEERAKGNILERFSAQQFPDLHSELNLSSLELGDSALYFCASSVAGSYEQYFGPGTRLTVT.

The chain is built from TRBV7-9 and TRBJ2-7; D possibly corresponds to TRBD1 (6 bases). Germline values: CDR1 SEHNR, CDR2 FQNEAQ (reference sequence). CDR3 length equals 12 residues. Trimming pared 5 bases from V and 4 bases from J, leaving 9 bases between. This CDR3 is CASSPGAYEQYF. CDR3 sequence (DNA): TGTGCCAGCAGCCCAGGGGCATACGAGCAGTACTTC.

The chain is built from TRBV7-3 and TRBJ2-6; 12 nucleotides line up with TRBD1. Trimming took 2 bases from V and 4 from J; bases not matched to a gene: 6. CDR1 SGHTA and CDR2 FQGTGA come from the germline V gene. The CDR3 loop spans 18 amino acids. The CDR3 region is CASSLLGTGGMGANVLTF. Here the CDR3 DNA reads TGTGCCAGCAGCTTATTGGGGACAGGGGGCATGGGGGCCAACGTCCTGACTTTC.

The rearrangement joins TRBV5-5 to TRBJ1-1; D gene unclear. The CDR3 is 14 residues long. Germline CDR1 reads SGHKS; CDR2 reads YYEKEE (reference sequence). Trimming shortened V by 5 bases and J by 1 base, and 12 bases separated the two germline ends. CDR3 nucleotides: TGTGCCAGCAGTCGGGAATTCTCGAACACTGAAGCTTTCTTT. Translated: CASSREFSNTEAFF.

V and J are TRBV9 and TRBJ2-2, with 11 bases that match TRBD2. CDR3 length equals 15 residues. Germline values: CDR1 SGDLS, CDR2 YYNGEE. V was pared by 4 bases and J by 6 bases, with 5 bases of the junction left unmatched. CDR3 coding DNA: TGTGCCAGCAGCAAACTAGCGGGAGAAGCCGGGGAGCTGTTTTTT. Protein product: CASSKLAGEAGELFF.

The CDR3 spells CALGPGLAGKRTGNEQFF. The CDR3 coding sequence is TGCGCCCTGGGGCCGGGACTAGCGGGGAAGAGGACAGGTAATGAGCAGTTCTTC. The genes are TRBV10-1 and TRBJ2-1, with 13 bases identical to TRBD2. J lost 7 bases, V lost 11 bases, and 20 bases had no gene match. CDR1 is WNHNN, CDR2 SYGVQD, per germline (reference sequence). CDR3 length: 18 amino acids.

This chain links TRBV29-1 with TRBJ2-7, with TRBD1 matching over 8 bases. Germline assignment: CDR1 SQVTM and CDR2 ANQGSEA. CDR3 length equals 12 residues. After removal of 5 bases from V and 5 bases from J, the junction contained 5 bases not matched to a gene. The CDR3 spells CSVFRGLDEQYF. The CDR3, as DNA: TGCAGCGTTTTCAGGGGGCTGGACGAGCAGTACTTC.

DNA of the CDR3: TGCAGTGCTAGTGGCGGGACGGCCAGCTCCTATAATTCACCCCTCCACTTT. Its translation is CSASGGTASSYNSPLHF. The rearrangement links TRBV20-1 to TRBJ1-6, with D possibly TRBD1 on 5 matching bases. V was clipped by 3 bases and J by 0 bases, with 15 bases between them. The germline gives CDR1 DFQATT, CDR2 SNEGSKA (reference sequence). The CDR3 runs to 17 residues.

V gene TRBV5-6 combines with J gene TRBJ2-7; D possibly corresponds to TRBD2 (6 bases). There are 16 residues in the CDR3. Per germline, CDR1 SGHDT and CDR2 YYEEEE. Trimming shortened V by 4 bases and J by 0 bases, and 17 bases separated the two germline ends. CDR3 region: CASSGGSHMGSYEQYF. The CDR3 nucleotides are TGTGCCAGCAGCGGGGGGAGCCATATGGGCTCCTACGAGCAGTACTTC.

The CDR3 DNA reads as TGTGCCAGCAGTCCCGGGACTAGCGGGAGGGAGGTCACAGATACGCAGTATTTT. Translated: CASSPGTSGREVTDTQYF. J is TRBJ2-3 and V is TRBV11-2, with 16 positions matching TRBD2. The CDR3 is 18 residues long. J lost 2 bases, V lost 6 bases, and 8 bases had no gene match. CDR1 is SGHAT, CDR2 FQNNGV, per germline.

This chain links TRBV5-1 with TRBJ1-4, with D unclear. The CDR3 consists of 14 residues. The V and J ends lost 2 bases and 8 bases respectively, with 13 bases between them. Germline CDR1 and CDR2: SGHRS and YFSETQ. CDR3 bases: TGCGCCAGCAGCTTCGGATCAAACGGGGAAAAACTGTTTTTT. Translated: CASSFGSNGEKLFF. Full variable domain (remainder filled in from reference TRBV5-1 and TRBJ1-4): KAGVTQTPRYLIKTRGQQVTLSCSPISGHRSVSWYQQTPGQGLQFLFEYFSETQRNKGNFPGRFSGRQFSNSRSEMNVSTLELGDSALYLCASSFGSNGEKLFFGSGTQLSVL.

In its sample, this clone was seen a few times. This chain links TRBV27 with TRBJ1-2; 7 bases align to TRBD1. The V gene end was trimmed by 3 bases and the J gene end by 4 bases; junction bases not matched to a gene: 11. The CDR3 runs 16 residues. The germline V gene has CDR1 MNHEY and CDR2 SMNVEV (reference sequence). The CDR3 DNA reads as TGTGCCAGCAGTTTGAAGGGGGTCCACAGGGGCTATGGCTACACCTTC. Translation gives CASSLKGVHRGYGYTF.

The CDR3 spells CASSQDLAGGPGGELFF. For the CDR3, the DNA is TGTGCCAGCAGCCAAGATCTAGCGGGAGGGCCTGGCGGGGAGCTGTTTTTT. The rearrangement joins TRBV4-2 to TRBJ2-2; TRBD2 matches 12 bases. Looked up from germline, CDR1 is LGHNA and CDR2 is YNFKEQ. The V and J ends lost 0 bases and 7 bases, in that order; junction bases with no gene match: 6. CDR3 length: 17 residues.